One and the same sample provided the 19 T cell receptor beta chains below, sequenced in a study of PD-1 blockade in classical Hodgkin lymphoma. Time point described: newly diagnosed, previously untreated cHL patient sample. Libraries were prepared by immunoSEQ multiplex PCR; TCRdb keeps only in-frame clonotypes and omits some of them. The data show over 60,000 clones, approximately 93% seen once. The sample taken for sequencing was peripheral blood mononuclear cells (PBMCs). Receptor source: a human donor with classical Hodgkin lymphoma.

The CDR3 here is CASSLGLSKDTQYF. The CDR3, as DNA: TGCGCCAGCAGCTTGGGGCTATCGAAAGATACGCAGTATTTT. This chain links TRBV5-1 with TRBJ2-3; D ambiguous. V was pared by 0 bases and J by 5 bases, with 10 bases between. Germline lookup yields CDR1 SGHRS and CDR2 YFSETQ. CDR3 length: 14 amino acids.

The chain recombines TRBV10-3 with TRBJ2-1; 8 bases match TRBD2. The CDR3 totals 18 residues. V was pared by 0 bases and J by 8 bases, with 15 bases of the junction left unmatched. Germline lookup yields CDR1 ENHRY and CDR2 SYGVKD. In DNA form, the CDR3 reads TGTGCCATCAGTGAGTCGACTCGGGAGCGGGGGAACCCCCATGAGCAGTTCTTC. Translated: CAISESTRERGNPHEQFF.

The chain joins TRBV10-3 to TRBJ1-1; D not resolved. Trimming took 6 bases from V and 1 from J, leaving 12 bases between them. The CDR3 contains 14 residues. CDR1 and CDR2 (germline): ENHRY, SYGVKD. For the CDR3, the DNA is TGTGCCATCAGGGCCCTCAGTGGGAACACTGAAGCTTTCTTT. As protein: CAIRALSGNTEAFF.

This clone was seen only once. The chain employs TRBV27 and TRBJ2-7, with D perhaps matching TRBD1 (6 bases). Trimming left V 6 bases short and J 3 bases short, with 18 bases between. This CDR3 is built from 15 residues. Germline CDR1 MNHEY, CDR2 SMNVEV (reference sequence). DNA of the CDR3: TGTGCCAGCAGACCCACAGGGTTGGGGGACTACGAGCAGTACTTC. This sequence encodes CASRPTGLGDYEQYF.

The chain carries TRBV7-2 and TRBJ2-7; unclear D gene. This CDR3 is 13 amino acids long. V was clipped by 2 bases and J by 1 base, with 6 bases between them. Germline lookup yields CDR1 SGHTA and CDR2 FQGNSA. The CDR3 loop reads CASSLLGSYEQYF. The CDR3 DNA follows: TGTGCCAGCAGCTTACTAGGATCCTACGAGCAGTACTTC.

J is TRBJ2-7 and V is TRBV20-1, with D possibly matching TRBD1 (5 bases). Germline CDR1 reads DFQATT; CDR2 reads SNEGSKA (reference sequence). V shed 1 base and J shed 9 bases, with 10 bases lying between them. The CDR3 length is 11 residues. The CDR3 coding sequence is TGCAGTGCTAGAGCGACAGCTAGGCAGTACTTC. This translates into CSARATARQYF.

This clone was seen more than once but under ten times. The V and J genes are TRBV6-4 and TRBJ2-5, with 10 bases aligning to TRBD1. The CDR3 consists of 14 residues. In germline, CDR1 is MRHNA, CDR2 SNTAGT. The ends lost 3 bases at V and 6 bases at J; junction bases unmatched: 4. This CDR3 is CASSETGGAQTQYF. CDR3 sequence (DNA): TGTGCCAGCAGTGAGACAGGGGGCGCGCAGACCCAGTACTTC.

The V and J genes are TRBV29-1 and TRBJ1-1; D might be TRBD1 (5 bases). Germline loops: CDR1 SQVTM, CDR2 ANQGSEA. V lost 4 bases and J lost 3, with 12 bases in between. This CDR3 has 13 amino acids. CDR3 region: CSVAREWDTEAFF. In DNA, the CDR3 is TGCAGCGTTGCCAGGGAGTGGGACACTGAAGCTTTCTTT. Supplemented by reference TRBV29-1 and TRBJ1-1, the full variable domain reads SAVISQKPSRDICQRGTSLTIQCQVDSQVTMMFWYRQQPGQSLTLIATANQGSEATYESGFVIDKFPISRPNLTFSTLTVSNMSPEDSSIYLCSVAREWDTEAFFGQGTRLTVV.

This clone showed up just once. This CDR3 is CASSFLDRTYEQYF. In DNA, the CDR3 is TGTGCCAGCAGCTTCCTGGACAGGACCTACGAGCAGTACTTC. This sequence joins TRBV7-3 and TRBJ2-7; 7 bases are shared with TRBD1. The CDR3 is 14 residues long. Germline V gene sequence: CDR1 SGHTA, CDR2 FQGTGA. V dropped 3 bases and J dropped 2; count of bases not matched to a gene: 4.

This chain joins TRBV28 and TRBJ2-7, with 7 positions matching TRBD2. This CDR3 spans 15 amino acids. V dropped 4 bases and J dropped 5; count of bases not matched to a gene: 11. Germline values: CDR1 MDHEN, CDR2 SYDVKM. The CDR3 spells CASSSPGGGKDEQYF. CDR3 nucleotides: TGTGCCAGCAGTTCACCGGGAGGAGGCAAAGACGAGCAGTACTTC.

This sequence joins TRBV18 and TRBJ2-1; 7 positions agree with TRBD2. The V gene end was trimmed by 1 base and the J gene end by 8 bases; junction bases not matched to a gene: 5. The CDR3 has 14 residues. Germline CDR1 KGHSH, CDR2 LQKENI. Here the CDR3 reads CASSPRTGRDEQFF. The DNA of the CDR3 is TGTGCCAGCTCACCACGGACGGGGAGGGATGAGCAGTTCTTC.

The rearrangement joins TRBV6-1 to TRBJ2-7; 8 nucleotides line up with TRBD2. This CDR3 spans 15 amino acids. From germline, CDR1 is MNHNS and CDR2 SASEGT. J lost 5 bases, V lost 7 bases, and 13 bases had no gene match. CDR3 in amino acids: CASIPGVAGNDEQYF. CDR3 nucleotides: TGTGCCAGCATTCCGGGGGTAGCGGGAAACGACGAGCAGTACTTC.

The rearrangement uses TRBV19 and TRBJ2-5; 9 bases fit TRBD1. Germline V gene lookup returns CDR1 LNHDA and CDR2 SQIVND (reference sequence). The CDR3 sequence is 15 residues long. Germline trimming cut 6 bases from V and 2 bases from J; bases unmatched to any gene: 7. CDR3 bases: TGTGCCAGTAGCCGAGAAGACAGGGGGCAAGAGACCCAGTACTTC. As protein: CASSREDRGQETQYF.

In DNA form, the CDR3 reads TGCGCCAGCAGCTTGTACGGACTCGGGGCTCAGACTGAAGCTTTCTTT. Amino acid sequence: CASSLYGLGAQTEAFF. The V gene is TRBV5-1, the J gene TRBJ1-1, with D tentatively TRBD1 (5 bases). Germline CDR1 SGHRS, CDR2 YFSETQ. Trimming took off 1 base at V and 5 bases at J, with 18 bases between the two ends. The CDR3 spans 16 residues.

This clone was seen a single time. This chain connects TRBV5-1 to TRBJ2-7, with D perhaps given as TRBD1 or TRBD2 (6 bases each). Germline lookup yields CDR1 SGHRS and CDR2 YFSETQ. The CDR3 has 14 residues. Trimming pared 2 bases from V and 3 bases from J, leaving 12 bases between. The CDR3 is CASSFGGAGYEQYF. CDR3 coding DNA: TGCGCCAGCAGCTTCGGGGGCGCGGGCTACGAGCAGTACTTC.

Only a few counts were recorded for this clone. The chain combines TRBV6-1 with TRBJ1-2, with D possibly being TRBD1 (6 bases). The CDR3 spans 11 residues. The germline CDR1 and CDR2 sequences are MNHNS and SASEGT. With 7 bases removed from V and 4 bases from J, the gap between germline ends came to 7 bases. The CDR3 reads CASTGAYGYTF. The CDR3 DNA follows: TGTGCCAGCACGGGGGCCTATGGCTACACCTTC.

This clone has a single count. This chain connects TRBV7-8 to TRBJ1-2; D gene unclear. Per germline, CDR1 SGHVS and CDR2 FQNEAQ. V was shortened by 5 bases and J by 2 bases, with 12 bases between the two germline ends. The CDR3 sequence is 14 residues long. The CDR3 nucleotides read TGTGCCAGCAGCCCGAGGGAGGGAAACTATGGCTACACCTTC. It yields the protein CASSPREGNYGYTF.

The rearrangement links TRBV5-1 to TRBJ2-7; 8 nucleotides match TRBD1. Germline V lookup: CDR1 SGHRS, CDR2 YFSETQ. V dropped 3 bases and J dropped 2; count of bases not matched to a gene: 10. This CDR3 region has 16 residues. The CDR3 DNA sequence: TGCGCCAGCAGCTATTACGGACAGGGTCTTGCCTACGAGCAGTACTTC. Translated: CASSYYGQGLAYEQYF.

This chain links TRBV9 with TRBJ2-2; D not certain. The V gene's germline CDR1 is SGDLS and CDR2 YYNGEE. The V gene lost 3 bases and the J gene lost 6 bases, with 12 bases spanning the gap. The CDR3 extends over 14 amino acids. CDR3 protein: CASSGQVQSGELFF. In nucleotides, the CDR3 is TGTGCCAGCAGCGGTCAGGTGCAATCCGGGGAGCTGTTTTTT.